Below are 5 T cell receptor beta chains sequenced from a single sample in a study of vaccination and CD4 T cells after COVID-19. The Oncomine TCR Beta short-read assay sequenced DNA from cultured CD4+ T cells. TCRdb re-derived calls from the PCR reads in MiXCR, one entry per CDR3 protein. The sample yields 20,000 to 30,000 distinct CDR3 sequences, roughly 40% seen once. Antigen specificity for these receptors is unknown. As for treatment: approximately nine-day PBMC culture with coronavirus spike peptide pools or control peptides (ViraFEST assay). Sequenced input: CD4+ T cells from blood, cultured in vitro. These receptors all come from a human donor who had recovered from COVID-19.

V and J are TRBV20-1 and TRBJ1-2, with D unresolved. Germline CDR1 and CDR2: DFQATT and SNEGSKA (reference sequence). V shed 3 bases and J shed 4 bases, with 9 bases lying between them. The CDR3 is 12 amino acids. The CDR3 sequence is CSARHGSYGYTF. For the CDR3, the DNA is TGCAGTGCTAGGCACGGATCCTATGGCTACACCTTC.

This clonotype was seen a few times. Here the CDR3 reads CATSDLDRGAYNEQFF. The CDR3 region has the DNA TGTGCCACCAGTGATTTGGACAGGGGGGCCTACAATGAGCAGTTCTTC. The chain is built from TRBV24-1 and TRBJ2-1; 9 positions agree with TRBD1. CDR1 and CDR2 from the germline V gene are KGHDR and SFDVKD. The CDR3 extends over 16 amino acids. The J segment lost 2 bases and the V segment lost 0 bases, leaving 1 base of the junction unmatched.

This sequence joins TRBV11-2 and TRBJ2-7; D gene uncertain. Germline V gene data show CDR1 as SGHAT and CDR2 as FQNNGV. V gave up 1 base and J gave up 1 base, with 5 bases separating them. The CDR3 loop spans 13 amino acids. Here the CDR3 reads CASSLVKSYEQYF. The CDR3 region has the DNA TGTGCCAGCAGCTTAGTCAAGTCCTACGAGCAGTACTTC.

The V and J genes are TRBV5-1 and TRBJ2-7; D uncertain. The CDR3 consists of 12 residues. V was pared by 0 bases and J by 5 bases, with 6 bases between. Germline V gene sequence: CDR1 SGHRS, CDR2 YFSETQ. The CDR3 sequence: CASSLADHEQYF. CDR3 DNA sequence: TGCGCCAGCAGCTTGGCCGATCACGAGCAGTACTTC.

The chain employs TRBV2 and TRBJ2-1, with no clear D. Germline V lookup: CDR1 SNHLY, CDR2 FYNNEI. Trimming left V 4 bases short and J 3 bases short, with 7 bases between. The CDR3 sequence is 13 residues long. The CDR3: CASSVAYYNEQFF. The CDR3 DNA follows: TGTGCCAGCAGTGTGGCCTACTACAATGAGCAGTTCTTC.